A selection of T cell receptor beta chains follows, all from one sample in a study of control samples from healthy donors and cancer patients. Clones were read by immunoSEQ multiplex PCR, and TCRdb kept only the in-frame ones, dropping some. The sample holds about 52,000 clones; 95% are singletons and the top ten take less than 2.5%. Sequencing was done on a sample of blood. The origin of the receptors is a man between 25 and 39 years old in good health. Each CDR3 is given with its conserved first and last residue. The D gene is left open where the match is weak. Clone size is given for some rows only: seen once, a few or many times, or a class if the clone is expanded.

>TRBV19|TRBJ2-7|-|TRBD1
TGTGCCAGTAGTTCCCCGGACAGGGGCGAGCAGTACTTC
CASSSPDRGEQYF
>TRBV30|TRBJ2-7|-|TRBD1
TGTGCCTGGAGTGTACTAGGACAGGGGCGAAACGAGCAGTACTTC
CAWSVLGQGRNEQYF
>TRBV27|TRBJ1-2|-|-
TGTGCCAGCAGTTTAACCATGACAGACTATGGCTACACCTTC
CASSLTMTDYGYTF
>TRBV30|TRBJ2-3|-|TRBD1
TGTGCCTGGAGCCCAACAGGGGTAGGCACAGATACGCAGTATTTT
CAWSPTGVGTDTQYF
>TRBV11-3|TRBJ2-1|-|-
TGTGCCAGCAGCTTAGAGGGGGGTCTCTACAATGAGCAGTTCTTC
CASSLEGGLYNEQFF
>TRBV3-1/TRBV3-2|TRBJ2-5|-|-
TGTGCCAGCAGCCAAGGGTCCGGGGCTCAAGAGACCCAGTACTTC
CASSQGSGAQETQYF
>TRBV20-1|TRBJ1-6|-|TRBD1
TGCAGTGCTAGTATAGGGACAGGGGGAAATTCACCCCTCCACTTT
CSASIGTGGNSPLHF
>TRBV7-9|TRBJ1-2|-|-
TGTGCCAGCAGCTCAACCCTCTTCGGCACGGAACCTAACTATGGCTACACCTTC
CASSSTLFGTEPNYGYTF
>TRBV7-8|TRBJ1-1|-|TRBD1
TGTGCCAGCAGCTTACGGTCGGACAGGGTCTCGAACACTGAAGCTTTCTTT
CASSLRSDRVSNTEAFF
>TRBV3-1/TRBV3-2|TRBJ2-2|-|TRBD2
TGTGCCAGCAGCCCTCCGGGACTAGAAACCGGGGAGCTGTTTTTT
CASSPPGLETGELFF
>TRBV18|TRBJ1-1|-|-
TGTGCCAGCTCACCACCGACGGGGGGCACTGAAGCTTTCTTT
CASSPPTGGTEAFF
>TRBV15|TRBJ1-4|-|TRBD1
TGTGCCACCAGCAGAACGCAGACAGGGATTAATGAAAAACTGTTTTTT
CATSRTQTGINEKLFF
>TRBV6-5|TRBJ2-7|few|TRBD2
TGTGCCAGCAGTTACTCGTCGGGGGGGAGCTACGAGCAGTACTTC
CASSYSSGGSYEQYF
>TRBV11-1|TRBJ2-1|-|TRBD1
TGTGCCAGCAGTCCCCTCGGGACAGGGAGGGGCAATGAGCAGTTCTTC
CASSPLGTGRGNEQFF
>TRBV15|TRBJ1-4|once|TRBD1
TGTGCCACCAGCAGAGGGGGACAGGGCTTAGAAAAACTGTTTTTT
CATSRGGQGLEKLFF
>TRBV5-4|TRBJ2-7|-|TRBD1
TGTGCCAGCAGTCCTGGACAGGGCCTCTACGAGCAGTACTTC
CASSPGQGLYEQYF
>TRBV19|TRBJ2-1|once|TRBD2
TGTGCCAGCAAGCGGGAGGCCAACTACAATGAGCAGTTCTTC
CASKREANYNEQFF
>TRBV4-3|TRBJ2-6|-|-
TGCGCCAGCAGCCAAGATGGAACGTCTGGGGCCAACGTCCTGACTTTC
CASSQDGTSGANVLTF
>TRBV3-1/TRBV3-2|TRBJ1-6|-|-
TGTGCCAGCAGCCAAGTCACAGGGTTTCCCCATAATTCACCCCTCCACTTT
CASSQVTGFPHNSPLHF
>TRBV24-1|TRBJ2-1|-|TRBD2
TGTGCCACCACCACTAGCGGGAGTAGTTATAATGAGCAGTTCTTC
CATTTSGSSYNEQFF
>TRBV6-5|TRBJ2-7|-|-
TGTGCCAGCAGGGCTACCTCCTACGAGCAGTACTTC
CASRATSYEQYF
>TRBV4-3|TRBJ2-7|-|-
TGCGCCAGCAGCCAAGACTACAGGGCCTACGAGCAGTACTTC
CASSQDYRAYEQYF
>TRBV6-1|TRBJ2-7|-|-
TGTGCCAGCAGCCCCCCCACGGTCTACGAGCAGTACTTC
CASSPPTVYEQYF
>TRBV29-1|TRBJ1-2|once|-
TGCAGCGTTGGGAGCGGGGGAGGCTACACCTTC
CSVGSGGGYTF
>TRBV9|TRBJ2-2|-|TRBD1
TGTGCCAGCAGCGTGGGACAGGGGTTCGGGGAGCTGTTTTTT
CASSVGQGFGELFF
>TRBV6-5|TRBJ1-6|-|TRBD1
TGTGCCAGCAGTTACTCAGGGGGCGGTTCACCCCTCCACTTT
CASSYSGGGSPLHF
>TRBV19|TRBJ1-6|-|-
TGTGCCAGTAGGAATCTGGGGGGTCGTGGTTCACCCCTCCACTTT
CASRNLGGRGSPLHF
>TRBV7-9|TRBJ2-1|-|-
TGTGCCAGCAGCTTAGAACGGTTCTTC
CASSLERFF
>TRBV7-9|TRBJ2-7|-|-
TGTGCCAGCAGCTCCCCCTCAGGGGTGGACGAGCAGTACTTC
CASSSPSGVDEQYF
>TRBV28|TRBJ2-4|-|-
TGTGCCAGCAGTTTGGGGTTAAGGACGTGGGAAAACATTCAGTACTTC
CASSLGLRTWENIQYF
>TRBV2|TRBJ1-3|-|-
TGTGCCAGCAGTGAATTGGGGGGTTACTCTGGAAACACCATATATTTT
CASSELGGYSGNTIYF
>TRBV5-1|TRBJ2-3|-|-
TGCGCCAGCAGTCGGGGGGCGCGTGATACGCAGTATTTT
CASSRGARDTQYF
>TRBV6-6|TRBJ1-5|-|TRBD1
TGTGCCAGCAGCTCCCAGGGGGCAAAAGGTCAGCCCCAGCATTTT
CASSSQGAKGQPQHF
>TRBV2|TRBJ2-2|-|TRBD2
TGTGCCAGCAGTGAAATTTCCTGGGCCCTTAGCGGGAAGAACACCGGGGAGCTGTTTTTT
CASSEISWALSGKNTGELFF
>TRBV4-1|TRBJ1-2|-|-
TGCGCCAGCAGAGCCACGACAGAGAGTGGCTACACCTTC
CASRATTESGYTF
>TRBV7-2|TRBJ1-2|-|TRBD1
TGTGCCAGCAGCCGGACAGGGGGCGTTTTTGGCTACACCTTC
CASSRTGGVFGYTF
>TRBV30|TRBJ2-7|-|-
TGTGCCTGGAGTAAGCTAACGGGAGAGGCGGGGGAGCAGTACTTC
CAWSKLTGEAGEQYF
>TRBV6-2/TRBV6-3|TRBJ2-7|-|-
TGTGCCAGCAGCCAGAGACCCTACGAGCAGTACTTC
CASSQRPYEQYF